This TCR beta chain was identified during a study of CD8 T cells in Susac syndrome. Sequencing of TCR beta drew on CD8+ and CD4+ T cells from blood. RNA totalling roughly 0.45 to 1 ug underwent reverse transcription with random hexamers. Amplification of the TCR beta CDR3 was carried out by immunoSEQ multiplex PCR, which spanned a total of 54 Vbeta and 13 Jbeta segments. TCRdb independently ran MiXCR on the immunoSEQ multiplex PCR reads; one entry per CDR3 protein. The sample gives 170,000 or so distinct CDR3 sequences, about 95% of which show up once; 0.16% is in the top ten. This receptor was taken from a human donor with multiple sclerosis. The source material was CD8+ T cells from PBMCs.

CDR3 sequence reads: CASSTRTGRETQYF. The CDR3 coding sequence is TGTGCCAGCAGCACCCGGACAGGGCGGGAGACCCAGTACTTC. This chain uses TRBV7-6 with TRBJ2-5; 8 bases are shared with TRBD1. Germline CDR1 SGHVS, CDR2 FNYEAQ. The CDR3 runs 14 residues. The J segment lost 5 bases and the V segment lost 5 bases, leaving 7 bases of the junction unmatched.